This is a list of T cell receptor beta chains from one sample in a study of T cell changes during pregnancy in multiple sclerosis. Clones were sequenced by immunoSEQ multiplex PCR, and TCRdb holds only the in-frame ones, with some missing. The sample has 40,000 to 55,000 clones, 80% to 90% seen once. The input for sequencing was CD4+ T cells from peripheral blood mononuclear cells, taken after pregnancy. Source of these receptors: a female donor with multiple sclerosis, enrolled in a pregnancy study. CDR3s include the opening cysteine and the closing phenylalanine or tryptophan. The D gene is left open where the match is weak. Only part of the rows carry a size: once, few, many, or a class if the clone is expanded.

J | size | V | D | CDR3
TRBJ2-7 | . | TRBV5-1 | . | CASSFDSYEQYF
TRBJ1-1 | . | TRBV10-1 | . | CASSLSREGTEAFF
TRBJ2-1 | . | TRBV13 | TRBD1 | CASSLPRTGAGEQFF
TRBJ1-1 | . | TRBV28 | TRBD1 | CASSIQGVRNTEAFF
TRBJ2-1 | . | TRBV30 | TRBD2 | CAWTGGTEQFF
TRBJ2-2 | . | TRBV18 | . | CASSPRQDTGELFF
TRBJ2-4 | . | TRBV5-5 | TRBD1 | CASRSTGVTKNIQYF
TRBJ2-1 | . | TRBV27 | TRBD2 | CASSLWEGLGEQFF
TRBJ1-2 | . | TRBV7-9 | . | CASTWGGLDYGYTF
TRBJ2-7 | few | TRBV27 | TRBD2 | CASSPSSGTQYYEQYF
TRBJ2-3 | . | TRBV4-3 | . | CASSQGRRGGGIVTDTQYF
TRBJ1-2 | . | TRBV28 | TRBD1 | CASRSNPRDSYGYTF
TRBJ1-1 | . | TRBV7-8 | . | CASSPPSFTGEAFF
TRBJ2-3 | . | TRBV5-6 | TRBD1 | CASTPGGSRDTQYF
TRBJ1-4 | . | TRBV10-1 | . | CASSPGQGHEKLFF
TRBJ1-2 | . | TRBV7-2 | . | CASSLYAARGNGYTF
TRBJ2-1 | . | TRBV2 | TRBD2 | CASSELAGGYNEQFF
TRBJ1-1 | . | TRBV6-1 | TRBD1 | CASSEAGQGRTEAFF
TRBJ2-1 | . | TRBV11-2 | TRBD2 | CASSSSGWNYNEQFF
TRBJ1-6 | . | TRBV18 | . | CASSPGETDSPLHF
TRBJ2-5 | . | TRBV10-3 | . | CAISDRGGETQYF
TRBJ1-3 | . | TRBV30 | TRBD1 | CAWDRGDVNTIYF
TRBJ1-1 | . | TRBV28 | . | CASSPHTQGPNTEAFF
TRBJ2-7 | . | TRBV30 | TRBD1 | CAWSGLGQGSYEQYF
TRBJ2-7 | . | TRBV5-4 | TRBD2 | CASSFPSGRVGEQYF
TRBJ1-2 | . | TRBV28 | TRBD1 | CASSYGQGVYGYTF
TRBJ2-1 | . | TRBV4-1 | TRBD2 | CASSQASGPLRDEQFF
TRBJ1-2 | once | TRBV4-2 | . | CASSQDSVEGYTF
TRBJ1-1 | once | TRBV7-2 | . | CASSPNGLDTEAFF
TRBJ2-1 | . | TRBV25-1 | . | CASSELTAPSRNEQFF
TRBJ2-7 | . | TRBV25-1 | . | CASSDFSISYEQYF
TRBJ1-2 | . | TRBV5-4 | TRBD1 | CASSFPGTGRGYTF
TRBJ2-7 | once | TRBV2 | TRBD1 | CASSDAVAGGWYEQYF
TRBJ1-1 | . | TRBV5-4 | TRBD1 | CASSPSGPSRGSTEAFF
TRBJ2-1 | once | TRBV30 | TRBD2 | CAWRLAGQYNEQFF
TRBJ2-1 | once | TRBV7-9 | . | CASSHQAGTLIYNEQFF
TRBJ2-7 | once | TRBV7-9 | TRBD2 | CASSLVAGAYEQYF
TRBJ1-4 | . | TRBV10-3 | . | CAISGQIATNEKLFF
TRBJ1-3 | . | TRBV7-9 | . | CASSSGHGNTIYF
TRBJ2-1 | . | TRBV4-2 | TRBD2 | CASSQGFFVGLADIPSSYNEQFF
TRBJ2-7 | . | TRBV2 | . | CASSRPTGLSYEQYF
TRBJ1-1 | . | TRBV10-1 | . | CASSESTGIRIYTEAFF
TRBJ1-1 | . | TRBV10-1 | . | CATTKGMNTEAFF
TRBJ2-1 | . | TRBV28 | TRBD1 | CASGTAYNEQFF
TRBJ2-7 | . | TRBV13 | . | CASSGKAGAGDEQYF
TRBJ2-1 | . | TRBV11-1 | TRBD2 | CASSPSGHSTYNEQFF
TRBJ1-5 | medium-sized | TRBV6-6 | . | CASSDDRFFNQPQHF
TRBJ1-4 | . | TRBV6-5 | TRBD1 | CASSSRTGRFNEKLFF
TRBJ2-1 | . | TRBV5-4 | TRBD2 | CASSLSGTTYYNEQFF
TRBJ2-7 | . | TRBV2 | TRBD2 | CASSVYSRELREQYF
TRBJ1-1 | . | TRBV28 | TRBD1 | CASGGTGATNTEAFF
TRBJ2-7 | once | TRBV27 | TRBD2 | CASSFRPLAGGVDEQYF
TRBJ1-5 | . | TRBV30 | TRBD1 | CAWAGQGAGNQPQHF